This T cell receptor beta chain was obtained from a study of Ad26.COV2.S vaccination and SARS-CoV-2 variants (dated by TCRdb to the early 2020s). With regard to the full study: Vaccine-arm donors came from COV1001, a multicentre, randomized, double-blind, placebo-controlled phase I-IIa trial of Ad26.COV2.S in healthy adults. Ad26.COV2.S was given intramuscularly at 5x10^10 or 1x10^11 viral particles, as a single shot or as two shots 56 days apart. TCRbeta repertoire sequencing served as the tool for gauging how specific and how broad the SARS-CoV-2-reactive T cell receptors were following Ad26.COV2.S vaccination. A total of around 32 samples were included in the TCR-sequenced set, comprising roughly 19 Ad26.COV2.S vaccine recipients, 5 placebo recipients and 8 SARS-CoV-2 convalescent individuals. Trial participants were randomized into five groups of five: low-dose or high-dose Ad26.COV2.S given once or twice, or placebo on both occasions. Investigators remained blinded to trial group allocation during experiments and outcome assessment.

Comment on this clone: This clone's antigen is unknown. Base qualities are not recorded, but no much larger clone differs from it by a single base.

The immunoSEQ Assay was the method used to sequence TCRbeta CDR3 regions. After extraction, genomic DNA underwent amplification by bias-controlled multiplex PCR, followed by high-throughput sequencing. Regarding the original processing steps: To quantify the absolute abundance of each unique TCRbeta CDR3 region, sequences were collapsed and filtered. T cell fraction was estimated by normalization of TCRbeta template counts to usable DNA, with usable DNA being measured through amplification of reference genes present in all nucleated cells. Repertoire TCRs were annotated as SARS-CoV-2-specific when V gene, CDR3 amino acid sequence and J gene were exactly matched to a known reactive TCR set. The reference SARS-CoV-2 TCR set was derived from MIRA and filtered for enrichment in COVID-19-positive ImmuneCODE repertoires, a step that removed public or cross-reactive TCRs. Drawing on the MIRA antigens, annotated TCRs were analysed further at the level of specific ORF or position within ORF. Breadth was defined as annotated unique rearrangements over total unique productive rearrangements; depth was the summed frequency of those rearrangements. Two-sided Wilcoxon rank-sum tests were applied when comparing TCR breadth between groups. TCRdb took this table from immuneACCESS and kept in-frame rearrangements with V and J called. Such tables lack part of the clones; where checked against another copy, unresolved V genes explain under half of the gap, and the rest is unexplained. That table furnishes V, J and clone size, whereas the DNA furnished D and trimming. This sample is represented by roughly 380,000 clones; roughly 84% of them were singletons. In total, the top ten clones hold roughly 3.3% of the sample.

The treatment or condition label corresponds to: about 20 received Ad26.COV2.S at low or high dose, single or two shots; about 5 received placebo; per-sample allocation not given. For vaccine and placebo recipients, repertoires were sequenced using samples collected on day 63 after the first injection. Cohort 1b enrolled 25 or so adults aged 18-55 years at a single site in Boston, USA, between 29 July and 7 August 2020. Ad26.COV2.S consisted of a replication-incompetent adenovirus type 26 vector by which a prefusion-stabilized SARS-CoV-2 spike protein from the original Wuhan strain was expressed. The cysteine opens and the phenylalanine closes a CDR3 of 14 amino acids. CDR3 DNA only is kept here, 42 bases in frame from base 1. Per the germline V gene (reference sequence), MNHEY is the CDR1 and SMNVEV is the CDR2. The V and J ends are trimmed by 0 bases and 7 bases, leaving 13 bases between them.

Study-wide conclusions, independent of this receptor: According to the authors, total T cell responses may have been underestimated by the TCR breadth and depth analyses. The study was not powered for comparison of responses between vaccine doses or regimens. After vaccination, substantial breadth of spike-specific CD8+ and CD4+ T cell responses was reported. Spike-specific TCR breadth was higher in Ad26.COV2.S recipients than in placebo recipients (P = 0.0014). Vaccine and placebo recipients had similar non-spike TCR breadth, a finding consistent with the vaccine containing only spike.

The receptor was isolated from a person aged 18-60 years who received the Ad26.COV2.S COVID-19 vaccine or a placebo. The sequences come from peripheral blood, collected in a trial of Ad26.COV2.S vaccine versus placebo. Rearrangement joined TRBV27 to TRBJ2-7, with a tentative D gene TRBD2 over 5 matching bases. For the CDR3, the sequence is CASSLSRGASEQYF. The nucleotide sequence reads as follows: TGTGCCAGCAGTTTATCTCGGGGAGCAAGTGAGCAGTACTTC.